A single TCR beta chain is shown here with its context. This entry is derived from a study of blood T cell repertoires in COVID-19. This CDR3 comprises 17 residues. Trimming left V 3 bases short and J 0 bases short, with 17 bases between. The germline gives CDR1 MDHEN, CDR2 SYDVKM. The protocol was immunoSEQ multiplex PCR, while the TCRdb copy is restricted to in-frame clones and leaves out a portion. The sample contains roughly 180,000 clones, around 88% of which appear only once. The chain joins TRBV28 to TRBJ2-5; D remains unclear. This clonotype originated in a woman in her 30s with acute or convalescent COVID-19. Sequencing input: peripheral blood. CDR3 DNA: TGTGCCAGCAGTTTGCCCGACAAGAACCCGTACCAAGAGACCCAGTACTTC. This gives the protein CASSLPDKNPYQETQYF.